These 2 T cell receptor beta chains were sequenced from one sample in a study of vaccination and CD4 T cells after COVID-19. Sequence data for DNA of cultured CD4+ T cells were generated by the Oncomine TCR Beta short-read assay. MiXCR, applied by TCRdb to the PCR reads, yields one record per CDR3 protein. The sample has over 10,000 distinct CDR3 sequences, roughly half seen once. Their recognized antigens are unknown. Treatment specified: approximately nine-day PBMC culture with coronavirus spike peptide pools or control peptides (ViraFEST assay). The input for sequencing was cultured CD4+ T cells from blood, taken after SARS-CoV-2 vaccination. Receptors were obtained from a human donor with COVID-19.

The V call is TRBV6-1, the J call TRBJ2-1, with D possibly matching TRBD2 (5 bases). The germline CDR1 and CDR2 sequences are MNHNS and SASEGT. The CDR3 is 16 amino acids. With 2 bases removed from V and 0 bases from J, the gap between germline ends came to 11 bases. The CDR3 nucleotides are TGTGCCAGCAGTGAATTTATGGGGAGCTCCTACAATGAGCAGTTCTTC. Translated: CASSEFMGSSYNEQFF.

The gene calls are TRBV5-1 and TRBJ1-2; the D is unclear. Trimming cost V 4 bases and J 8 bases, with 21 bases left between them. The CDR3 has 15 amino acids. Germline values: CDR1 SGHRS, CDR2 YFSETQ. The CDR3 nucleotides read TGCGCCAGCAGCGAAACAACACAGCGCGCGGGGGGCTACACCTTC. As protein: CASSETTQRAGGYTF.